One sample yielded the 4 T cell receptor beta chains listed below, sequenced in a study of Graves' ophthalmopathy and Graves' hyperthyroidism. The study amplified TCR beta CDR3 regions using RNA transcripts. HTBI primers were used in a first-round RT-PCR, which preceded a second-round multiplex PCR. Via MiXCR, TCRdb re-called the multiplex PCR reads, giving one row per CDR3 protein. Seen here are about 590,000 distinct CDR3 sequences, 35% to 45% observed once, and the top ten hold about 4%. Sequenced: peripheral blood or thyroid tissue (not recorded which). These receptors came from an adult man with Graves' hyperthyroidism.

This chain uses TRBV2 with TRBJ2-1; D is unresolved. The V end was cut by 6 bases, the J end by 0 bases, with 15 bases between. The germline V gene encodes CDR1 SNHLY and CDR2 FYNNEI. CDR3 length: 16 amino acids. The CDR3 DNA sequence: TGTGCCAGCAGATGGGAAGCCAGTGACTCCTACAATGAGCAGTTCTTC. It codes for CASRWEASDSYNEQFF.

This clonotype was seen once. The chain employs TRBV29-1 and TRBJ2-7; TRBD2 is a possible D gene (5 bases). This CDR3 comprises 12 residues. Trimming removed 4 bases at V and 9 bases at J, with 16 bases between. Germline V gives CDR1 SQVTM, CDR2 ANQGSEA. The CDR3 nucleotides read TGCAGCGTTGGAGCGGTGGCGAACGCGCAGTACTTC. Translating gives CSVGAVANAQYF.

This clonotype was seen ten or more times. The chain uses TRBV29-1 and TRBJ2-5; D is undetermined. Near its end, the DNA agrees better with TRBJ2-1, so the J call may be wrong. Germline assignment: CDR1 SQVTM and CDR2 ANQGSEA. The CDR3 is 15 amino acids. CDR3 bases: TGCAGCGTTGTAAGTGGAATGGCGCTCTACAATGAGCAGTTCTTC. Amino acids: CSVVSGMALYNEQFF.

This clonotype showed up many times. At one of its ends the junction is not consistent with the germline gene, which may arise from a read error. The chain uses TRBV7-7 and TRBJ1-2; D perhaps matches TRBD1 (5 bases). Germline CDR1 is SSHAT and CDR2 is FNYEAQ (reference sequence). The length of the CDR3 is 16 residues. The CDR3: CASSHTRAEGLHGYTF. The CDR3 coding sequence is TGTGCTAGCAGCCACACCCGGGCCGAGGGGCTCCATGGCTACACCTTC.